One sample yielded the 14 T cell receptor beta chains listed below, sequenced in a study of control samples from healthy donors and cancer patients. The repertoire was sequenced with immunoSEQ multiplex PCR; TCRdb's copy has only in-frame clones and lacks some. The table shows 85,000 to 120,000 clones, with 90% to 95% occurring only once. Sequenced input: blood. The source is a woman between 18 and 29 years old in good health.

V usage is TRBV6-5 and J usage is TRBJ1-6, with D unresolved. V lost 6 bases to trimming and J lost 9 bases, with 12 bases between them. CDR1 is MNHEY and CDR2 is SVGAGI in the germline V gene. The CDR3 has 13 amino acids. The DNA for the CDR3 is TGTGCCAGCAGGGCGGGCGGACCTTCACCCCTCCACTTT. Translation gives CASRAGGPSPLHF.

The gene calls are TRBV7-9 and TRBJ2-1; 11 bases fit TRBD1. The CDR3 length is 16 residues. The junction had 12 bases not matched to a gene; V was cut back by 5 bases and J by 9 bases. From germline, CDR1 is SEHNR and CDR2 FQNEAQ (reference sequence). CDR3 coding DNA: TGTGCCAGCAGCAGCATCCGGGACAGGGGGGTTGGTGAGCAGTTCTTC. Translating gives CASSSIRDRGVGEQFF.

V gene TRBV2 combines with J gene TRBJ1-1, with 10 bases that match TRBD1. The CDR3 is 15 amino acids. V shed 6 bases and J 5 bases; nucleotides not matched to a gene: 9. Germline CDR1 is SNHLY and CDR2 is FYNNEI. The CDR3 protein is CASSSHPGQGTEAFF. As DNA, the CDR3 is TGTGCCAGCAGCTCCCACCCGGGACAGGGGACTGAAGCTTTCTTT.

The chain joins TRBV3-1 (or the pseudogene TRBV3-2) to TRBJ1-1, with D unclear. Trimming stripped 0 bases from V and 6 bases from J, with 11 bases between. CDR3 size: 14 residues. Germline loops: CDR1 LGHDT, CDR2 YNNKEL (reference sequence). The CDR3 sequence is CASSQEVGRPEAFF. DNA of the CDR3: TGTGCCAGCAGCCAAGAAGTAGGGAGGCCTGAAGCTTTCTTT.

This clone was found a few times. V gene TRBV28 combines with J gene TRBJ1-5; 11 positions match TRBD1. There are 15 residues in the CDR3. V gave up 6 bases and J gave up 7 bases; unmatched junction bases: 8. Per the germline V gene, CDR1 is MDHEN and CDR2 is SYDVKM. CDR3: CASRGTGGRQQPQHF. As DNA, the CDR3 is TGTGCCAGCAGGGGGACAGGGGGAAGGCAACAGCCCCAGCATTTT. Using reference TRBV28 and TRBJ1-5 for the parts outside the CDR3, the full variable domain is DVKVTQSSRYLVKRTGEKVFLECVQDMDHENMFWYRQDPGLGLRLIYFSYDVKMKEKGDIPEGYSVSREKKERFSLILESASTNQTSMYLCASRGTGGRQQPQHFGDGTRLSIL.

CDR3 nucleotides: TGTGCCAGCAGTCCGTTTAACAGGGGAGGTGGCTACACCTTC. This encodes CASSPFNRGGGYTF. J is TRBJ1-2 and V is TRBV27; TRBD1 matches 7 bases. Germline CDR1 MNHEY, CDR2 SMNVEV (reference sequence). The trim removed 5 bases at V and 7 bases at J, leaving 10 bases unmatched. There are 14 residues in the CDR3.

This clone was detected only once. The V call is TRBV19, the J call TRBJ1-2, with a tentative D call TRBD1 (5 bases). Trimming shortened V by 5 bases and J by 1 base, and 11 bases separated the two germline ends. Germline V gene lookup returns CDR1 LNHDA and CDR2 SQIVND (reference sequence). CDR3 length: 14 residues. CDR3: CASSPGTNNYGYTF. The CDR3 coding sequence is TGTGCCAGTAGTCCGGGGACGAATAACTATGGCTACACCTTC.

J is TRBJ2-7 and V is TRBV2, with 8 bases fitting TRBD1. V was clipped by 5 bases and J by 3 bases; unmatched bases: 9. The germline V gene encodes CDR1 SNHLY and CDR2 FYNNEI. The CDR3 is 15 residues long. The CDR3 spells CASSPGQGLIYEQYF. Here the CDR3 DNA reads TGTGCCAGCAGTCCCGGACAGGGTCTAATCTACGAGCAGTACTTC.

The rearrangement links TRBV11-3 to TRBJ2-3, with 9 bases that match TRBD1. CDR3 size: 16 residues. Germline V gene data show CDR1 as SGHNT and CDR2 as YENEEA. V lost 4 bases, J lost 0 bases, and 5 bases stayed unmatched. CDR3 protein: CASSSGTGTSTDTQYF. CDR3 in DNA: TGTGCCAGCAGCTCCGGGACAGGGACAAGCACAGATACGCAGTATTTT.

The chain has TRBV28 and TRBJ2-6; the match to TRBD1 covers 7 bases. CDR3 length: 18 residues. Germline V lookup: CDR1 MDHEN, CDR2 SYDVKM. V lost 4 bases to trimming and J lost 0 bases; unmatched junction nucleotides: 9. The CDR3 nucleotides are TGTGCCAGCAGTTCGGGGACAGCCAACTACTCTGGGGCCAACGTCCTGACTTTC. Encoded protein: CASSSGTANYSGANVLTF.

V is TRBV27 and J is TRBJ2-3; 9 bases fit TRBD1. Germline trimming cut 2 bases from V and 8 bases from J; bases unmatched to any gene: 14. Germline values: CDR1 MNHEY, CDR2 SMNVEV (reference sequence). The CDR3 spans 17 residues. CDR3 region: CASSLATGGSGWRTQYF. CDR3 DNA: TGTGCCAGCAGTTTAGCGACAGGGGGTAGCGGATGGCGTACGCAGTATTTT.

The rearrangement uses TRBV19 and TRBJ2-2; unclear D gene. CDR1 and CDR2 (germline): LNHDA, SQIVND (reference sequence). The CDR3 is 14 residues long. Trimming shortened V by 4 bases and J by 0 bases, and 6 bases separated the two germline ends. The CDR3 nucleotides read TGTGCCAGTAGTACGGACGCGAACACCGGGGAGCTGTTTTTT. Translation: CASSTDANTGELFF. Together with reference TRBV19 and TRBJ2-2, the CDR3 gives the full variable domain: DGGITQSPKYLFRKEGQNVTLSCEQNLNHDAMYWYRQDPGQGLRLIYYSQIVNDFQKGDIAEGYSVSREKKESFPLTVTSAQKNPTAFYLCASSTDANTGELFFGEGSRLTVL.

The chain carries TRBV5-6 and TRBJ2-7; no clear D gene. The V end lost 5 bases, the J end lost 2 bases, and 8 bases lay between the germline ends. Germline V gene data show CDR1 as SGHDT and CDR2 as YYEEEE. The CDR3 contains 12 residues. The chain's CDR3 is CASSGEAYEQYF. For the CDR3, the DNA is TGTGCCAGCAGTGGAGAGGCCTACGAGCAGTACTTC.

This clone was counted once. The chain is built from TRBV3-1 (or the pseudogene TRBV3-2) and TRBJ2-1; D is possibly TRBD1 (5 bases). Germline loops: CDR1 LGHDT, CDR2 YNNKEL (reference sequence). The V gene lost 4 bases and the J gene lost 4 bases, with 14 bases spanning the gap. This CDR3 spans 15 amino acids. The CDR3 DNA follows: TGTGCCAGCAGCCCCCTTGGGGCGGAGTACAATGAGCAGTTCTTC. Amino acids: CASSPLGAEYNEQFF.